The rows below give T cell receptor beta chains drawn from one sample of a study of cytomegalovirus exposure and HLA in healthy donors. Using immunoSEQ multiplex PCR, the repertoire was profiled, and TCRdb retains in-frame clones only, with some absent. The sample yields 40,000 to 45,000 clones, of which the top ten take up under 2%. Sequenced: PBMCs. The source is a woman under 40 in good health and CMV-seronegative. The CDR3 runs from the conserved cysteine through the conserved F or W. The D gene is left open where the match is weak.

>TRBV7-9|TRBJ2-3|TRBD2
TGTGCCAGCAGGCCGGGACTAGGCACAGATACGCAGTATTTT
CASRPGLGTDTQYF
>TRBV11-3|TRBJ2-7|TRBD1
TGTGCCAGCAGCTCGCCGGGACAGGGGGACGGGGAGCAGTACTTC
CASSSPGQGDGEQYF
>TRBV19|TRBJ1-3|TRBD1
TGTGCCAGTAGTATCACAGGGGCGGGAAACACCATATATTTT
CASSITGAGNTIYF
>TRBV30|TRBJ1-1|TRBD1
TGTGCCTGGAGGGACAGGGGGCGCGACACTGAAGATTTCTTT
CAWRDRGRDTEDFF
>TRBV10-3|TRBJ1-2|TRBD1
TGTGCCATCAGTGAGCAGGACAGGAGACGTGACTACACCTTC
CAISEQDRRRDYTF
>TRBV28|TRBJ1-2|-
TGTGCCAGCAGTCTCCACCTTCGTGGCGGAGGCGGCTACACCTTC
CASSLHLRGGGGYTF
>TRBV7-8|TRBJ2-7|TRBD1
TGTGCCAGCAGCTTAACCGGACAGGGGAACTACGAGCAGTACTTC
CASSLTGQGNYEQYF
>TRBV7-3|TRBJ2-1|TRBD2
TGTGCCAGCAGCAGAACTAGCGGGGGCTCCTACAATGAGCAGTTCTTC
CASSRTSGGSYNEQFF
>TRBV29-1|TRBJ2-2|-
TGCAGCGTTGAGGGACACAACACCGGGGAGCTGTTTTTT
CSVEGHNTGELFF
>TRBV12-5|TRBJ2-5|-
TGTGCTAGTGGTTCCCGGGTGGAGACCCAGTACTTC
CASGSRVETQYF
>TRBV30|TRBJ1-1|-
TGTGCCTGGAGTGTCGAACTCCACACTGAAGCTTTCTTT
CAWSVELHTEAFF
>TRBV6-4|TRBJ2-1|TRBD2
TGTGCCAGCAGTGGCCAGAGCGGGAGTGACTACAATGAGCAGTTCTTC
CASSGQSGSDYNEQFF
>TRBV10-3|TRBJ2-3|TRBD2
TGTGCCATCAGTGAAGCGGGAGCGACAGATACGCAGTATTTT
CAISEAGATDTQYF
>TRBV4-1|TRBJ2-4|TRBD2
TGCGCCAGCAGCCCAAATAGGAGCGGGAGGGAAAACATTCAGTACTTC
CASSPNRSGRENIQYF
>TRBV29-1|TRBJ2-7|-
TGCAGCGTTGAATTACCGCAGAACTCCTACGAGCAGTACTTC
CSVELPQNSYEQYF
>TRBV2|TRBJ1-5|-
TGTGCCAGCATGGAACAGGGAGGCAATCAGCCCCAGCATTTT
CASMEQGGNQPQHF
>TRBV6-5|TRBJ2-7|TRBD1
TGTGCCAGCCGCTACGGGACAGGGGTCAGCGAGCAGTACTTC
CASRYGTGVSEQYF
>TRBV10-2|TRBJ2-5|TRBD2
TGCGCCAGCACCCATCGACTAGCGGGAGAATTGGAGACCCAGTACTTC
CASTHRLAGELETQYF
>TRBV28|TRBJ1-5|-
TGTGCCAGCAGTTTATCGGGTTGGGATCAGCCCCAGCATTTT
CASSLSGWDQPQHF
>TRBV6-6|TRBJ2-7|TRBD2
TGTGCCAGCAGTTACACAACTAGCGGGATCTCCTACGAGCAGTACTTC
CASSYTTSGISYEQYF
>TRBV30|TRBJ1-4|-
TGTGCCTGGAAGGGAGGGTATGAAAAACTGTTTTTT
CAWKGGYEKLFF
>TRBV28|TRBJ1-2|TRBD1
TGTGCCAGCAGTCTGGGACAGGGCAACTATGGCTACACCTTC
CASSLGQGNYGYTF
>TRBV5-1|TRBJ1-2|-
TGCGCCAGCAGTGGTCGGTATGGCTACACCTTC
CASSGRYGYTF
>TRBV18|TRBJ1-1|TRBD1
TGTGCCAGCTCACTATCCGGGACAGGGAGAGCCACTGAAGCTTTCTTT
CASSLSGTGRATEAFF
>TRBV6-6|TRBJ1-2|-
TGTGCCAGCAGCCGTGGGTCTAGCGCGGGGGGCTACACCTTC
CASSRGSSAGGYTF
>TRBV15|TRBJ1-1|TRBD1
TGTGCCACCAGCAGAGTGATGGGACAGGGGACTGAAGCTTTCTTT
CATSRVMGQGTEAFF
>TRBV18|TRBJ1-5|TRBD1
TGTGCCAGCTCACCAGGAAGAGGGGGCATCAATCAGCCCCAGCATTTT
CASSPGRGGINQPQHF